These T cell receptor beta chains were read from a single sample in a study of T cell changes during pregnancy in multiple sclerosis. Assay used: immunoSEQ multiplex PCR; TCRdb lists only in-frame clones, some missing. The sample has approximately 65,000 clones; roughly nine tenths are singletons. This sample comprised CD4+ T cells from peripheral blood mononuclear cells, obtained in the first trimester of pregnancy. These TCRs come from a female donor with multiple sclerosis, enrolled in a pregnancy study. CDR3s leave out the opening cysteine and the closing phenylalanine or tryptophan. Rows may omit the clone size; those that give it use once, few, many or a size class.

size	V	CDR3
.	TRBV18	ASSSRQGFSTEAF
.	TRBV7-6	ASSLVRGGGETQY
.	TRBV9	ASSVVSGGGLTGELF
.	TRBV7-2	ASASGGPNHEQF
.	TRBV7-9	ASSLGRGDQPQH
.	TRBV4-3	ASSQDGRRTTEKLF
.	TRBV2	ASSRDRVQETQY
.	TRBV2	ASAGTKETQY
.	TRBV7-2	ASSLRRSISGAGSYEQY
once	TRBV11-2	ASTKNRDRVYEQY
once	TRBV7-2	ASSPGLNLAKNIQY
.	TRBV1	TSSQDKRGEGSTEAF
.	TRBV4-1	ASSQETANQPQH
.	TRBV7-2	ASSLATGAYYGYT
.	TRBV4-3	ASSQDWDTYGYT
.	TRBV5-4	ASRRGGREDTEAF